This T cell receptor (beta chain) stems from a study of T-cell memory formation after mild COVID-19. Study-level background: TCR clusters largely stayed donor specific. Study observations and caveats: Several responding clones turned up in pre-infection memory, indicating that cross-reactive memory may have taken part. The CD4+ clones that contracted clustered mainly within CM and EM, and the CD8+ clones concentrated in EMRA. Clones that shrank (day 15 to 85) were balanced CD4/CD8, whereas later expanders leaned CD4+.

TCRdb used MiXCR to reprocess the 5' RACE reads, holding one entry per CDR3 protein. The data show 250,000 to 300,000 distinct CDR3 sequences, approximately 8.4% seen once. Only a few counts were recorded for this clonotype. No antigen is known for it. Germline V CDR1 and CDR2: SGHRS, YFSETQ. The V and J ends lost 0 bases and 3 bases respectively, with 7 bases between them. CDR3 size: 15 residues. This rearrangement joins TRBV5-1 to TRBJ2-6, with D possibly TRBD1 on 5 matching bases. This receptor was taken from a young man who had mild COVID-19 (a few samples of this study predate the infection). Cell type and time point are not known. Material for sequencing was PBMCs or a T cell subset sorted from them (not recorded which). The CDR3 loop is CASSLVGVGANVLTF. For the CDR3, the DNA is TGCGCCAGCAGCTTGGTAGGGGTTGGGGCCAACGTCCTGACTTTC.